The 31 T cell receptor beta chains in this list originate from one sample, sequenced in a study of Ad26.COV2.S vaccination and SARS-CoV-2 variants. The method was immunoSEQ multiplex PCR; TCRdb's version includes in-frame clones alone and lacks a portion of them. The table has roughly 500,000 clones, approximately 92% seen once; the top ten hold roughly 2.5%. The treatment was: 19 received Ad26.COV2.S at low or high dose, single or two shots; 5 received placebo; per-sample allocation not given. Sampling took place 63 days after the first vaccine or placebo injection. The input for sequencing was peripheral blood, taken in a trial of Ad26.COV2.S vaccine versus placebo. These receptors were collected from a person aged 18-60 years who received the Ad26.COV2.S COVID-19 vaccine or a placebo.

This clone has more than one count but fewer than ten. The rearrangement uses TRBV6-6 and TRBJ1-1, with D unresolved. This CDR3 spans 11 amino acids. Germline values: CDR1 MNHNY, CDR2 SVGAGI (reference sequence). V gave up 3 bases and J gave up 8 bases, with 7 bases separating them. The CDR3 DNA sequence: TGTGCCAGCAGTTATGCAAGGGAAGCTTTCTTT. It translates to CASSYAREAFF.

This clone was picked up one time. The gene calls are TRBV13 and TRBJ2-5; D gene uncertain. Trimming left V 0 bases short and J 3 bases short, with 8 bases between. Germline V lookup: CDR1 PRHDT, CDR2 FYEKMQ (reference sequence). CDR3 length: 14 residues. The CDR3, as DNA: TGTGCCAGCAGCTTAGGCAGAAAGGAAGAGACCCAGTACTTC. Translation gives CASSLGRKEETQYF.

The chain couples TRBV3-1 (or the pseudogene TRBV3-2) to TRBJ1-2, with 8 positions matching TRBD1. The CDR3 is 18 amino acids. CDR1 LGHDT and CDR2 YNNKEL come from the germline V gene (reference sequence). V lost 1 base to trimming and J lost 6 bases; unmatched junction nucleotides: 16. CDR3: CASSQAADREEGYNGYTF. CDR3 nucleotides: TGTGCCAGCAGCCAAGCGGCGGACAGGGAAGAGGGCTATAATGGCTACACCTTC.

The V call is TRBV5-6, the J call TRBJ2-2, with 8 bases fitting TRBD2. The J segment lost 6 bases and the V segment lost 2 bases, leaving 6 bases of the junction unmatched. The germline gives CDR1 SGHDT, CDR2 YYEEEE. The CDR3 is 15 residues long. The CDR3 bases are TGTGCCAGCAGCTTCGGCGGGGGGCCCCCCGGGGAGCTGTTTTTT. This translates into CASSFGGGPPGELFF.

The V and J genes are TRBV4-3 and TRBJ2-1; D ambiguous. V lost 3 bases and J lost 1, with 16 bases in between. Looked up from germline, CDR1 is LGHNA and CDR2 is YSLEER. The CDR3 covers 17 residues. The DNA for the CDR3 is TGCGCCAGCAGCCACGAATCGCCCCGTGGGTCCTACAATGAGCAGTTCTTC. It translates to CASSHESPRGSYNEQFF.

The CDR3 protein is CATSRDNNQPQHF. The CDR3 DNA is TGTGCCACCAGCAGAGATAATAATCAGCCCCAGCATTTT. V is TRBV15 and J is TRBJ1-5, with unresolved D. This CDR3 has 13 amino acids. Germline CDR1 is LNHNV and CDR2 is YYDKDF (reference sequence). V shed 0 bases and J shed 4 bases, with 4 bases lying between them.

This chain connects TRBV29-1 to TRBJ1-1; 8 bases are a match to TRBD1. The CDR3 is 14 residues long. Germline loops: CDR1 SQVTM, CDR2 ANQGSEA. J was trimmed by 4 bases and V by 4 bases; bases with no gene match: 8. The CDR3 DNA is TGCAGCGTTGTCCCGGACAGGGACGGCACTGAAGCTTTCTTT. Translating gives CSVVPDRDGTEAFF.

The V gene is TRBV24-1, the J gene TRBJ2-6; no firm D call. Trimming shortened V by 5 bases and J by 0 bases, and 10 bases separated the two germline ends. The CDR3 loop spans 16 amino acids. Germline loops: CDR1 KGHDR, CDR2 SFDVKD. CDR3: CATSGWIDSGANVLTF. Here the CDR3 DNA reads TGTGCCACCAGTGGCTGGATAGACTCTGGGGCCAACGTCCTGACTTTC.

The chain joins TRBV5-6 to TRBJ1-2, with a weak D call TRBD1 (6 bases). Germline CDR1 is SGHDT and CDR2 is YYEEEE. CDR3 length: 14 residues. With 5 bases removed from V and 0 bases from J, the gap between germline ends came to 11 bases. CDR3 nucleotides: TGTGCCAGCAGACCCAGGGGTGCTAACTATGGCTACACCTTC. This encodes CASRPRGANYGYTF.

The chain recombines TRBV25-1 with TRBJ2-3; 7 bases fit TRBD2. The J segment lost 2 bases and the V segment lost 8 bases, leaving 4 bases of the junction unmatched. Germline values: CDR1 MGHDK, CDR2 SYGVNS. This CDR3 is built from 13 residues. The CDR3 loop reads CASQGDYTDTQYF. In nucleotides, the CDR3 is TGTGCCAGCCAAGGGGACTACACAGATACGCAGTATTTT.

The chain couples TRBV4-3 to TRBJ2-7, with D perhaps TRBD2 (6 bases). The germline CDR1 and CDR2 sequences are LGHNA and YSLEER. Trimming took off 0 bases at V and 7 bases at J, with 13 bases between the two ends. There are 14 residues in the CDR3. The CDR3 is CASSQDRLAREQYF. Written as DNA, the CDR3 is TGCGCCAGCAGCCAAGATCGCCTAGCGCGGGAGCAGTACTTC.

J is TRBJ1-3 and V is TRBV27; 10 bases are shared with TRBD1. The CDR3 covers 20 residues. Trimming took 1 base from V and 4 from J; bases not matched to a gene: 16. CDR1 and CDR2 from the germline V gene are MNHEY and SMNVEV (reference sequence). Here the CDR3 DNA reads TGTGCCAGCAGTTTATTCTCTCGAGGACAGGGGGAGTTCGGCGGAAACACCATATATTTT. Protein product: CASSLFSRGQGEFGGNTIYF.

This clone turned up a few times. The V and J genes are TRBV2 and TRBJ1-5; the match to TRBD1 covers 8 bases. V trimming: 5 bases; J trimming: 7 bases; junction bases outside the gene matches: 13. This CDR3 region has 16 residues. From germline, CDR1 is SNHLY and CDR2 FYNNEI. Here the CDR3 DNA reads TGTGCCAGCAGTCTTACCTGGACAGGGTCAAGGCAGCCCCAGCATTTT. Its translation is CASSLTWTGSRQPQHF.

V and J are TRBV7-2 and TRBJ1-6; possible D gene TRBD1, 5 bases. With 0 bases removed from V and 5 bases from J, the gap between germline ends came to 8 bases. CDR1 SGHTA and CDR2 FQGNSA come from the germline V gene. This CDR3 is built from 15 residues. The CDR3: CASSLASGHNSPLHF. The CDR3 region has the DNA TGTGCCAGCAGCTTAGCATCAGGGCATAATTCACCCCTCCACTTT.

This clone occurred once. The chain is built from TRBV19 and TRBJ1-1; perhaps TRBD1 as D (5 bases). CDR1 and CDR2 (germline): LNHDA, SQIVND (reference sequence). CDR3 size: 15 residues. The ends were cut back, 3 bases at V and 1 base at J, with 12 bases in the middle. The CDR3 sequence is CASSIGAFRNTEAFF. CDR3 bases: TGTGCCAGTAGTATTGGGGCTTTTCGGAACACTGAAGCTTTCTTT.

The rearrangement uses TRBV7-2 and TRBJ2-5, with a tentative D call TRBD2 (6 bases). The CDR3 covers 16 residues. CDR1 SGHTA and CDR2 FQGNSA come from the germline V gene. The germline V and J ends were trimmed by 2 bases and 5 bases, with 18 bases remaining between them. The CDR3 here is CASSLFRTGEAETQYF. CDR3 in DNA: TGTGCCAGCAGCTTATTTAGGACGGGAGAAGCGGAGACCCAGTACTTC.

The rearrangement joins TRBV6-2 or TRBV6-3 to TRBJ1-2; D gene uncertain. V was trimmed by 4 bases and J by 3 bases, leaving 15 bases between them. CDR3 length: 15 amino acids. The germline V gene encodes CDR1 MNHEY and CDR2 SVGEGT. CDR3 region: CASSLTRTEYYGYTF. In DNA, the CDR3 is TGTGCCAGCAGTTTGACCCGGACGGAATACTATGGCTACACCTTC.

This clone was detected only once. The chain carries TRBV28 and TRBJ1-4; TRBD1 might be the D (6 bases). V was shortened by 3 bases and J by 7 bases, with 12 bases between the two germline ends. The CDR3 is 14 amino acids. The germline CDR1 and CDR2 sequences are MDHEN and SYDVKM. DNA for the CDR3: TGTGCCAGCAGTTTTTTACAGGGTGGTGAAAAACTGTTTTTT. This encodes CASSFLQGGEKLFF. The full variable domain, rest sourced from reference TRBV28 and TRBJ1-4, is DVKVTQSSRYLVKRTGEKVFLECVQDMDHENMFWYRQDPGLGLRLIYFSYDVKMKEKGDIPEGYSVSREKKERFSLILESASTNQTSMYLCASSFLQGGEKLFFGSGTQLSVL.

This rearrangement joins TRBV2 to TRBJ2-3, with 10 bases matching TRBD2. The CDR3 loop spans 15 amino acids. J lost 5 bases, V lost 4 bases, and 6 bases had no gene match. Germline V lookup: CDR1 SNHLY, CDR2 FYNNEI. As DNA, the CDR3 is TGTGCCAGCAGTGGAGCGGGAGGGCCGGGAGATACGCAGTATTTT. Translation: CASSGAGGPGDTQYF.

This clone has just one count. CDR3 in DNA: TGTGCCAGCAGCCGGACTAGCGGGAGCTCCCAGTACGTC. Its protein product is CASSRTSGSSQYV. The rearrangement uses TRBV6-5 and TRBJ2-7; TRBD2 matches at 13 bases. V shed 6 bases, J shed 10 bases, and the junction held 6 bases outside the gene matches. The CDR3 is made up of 13 amino acids. Germline values: CDR1 MNHEY, CDR2 SVGAGI.

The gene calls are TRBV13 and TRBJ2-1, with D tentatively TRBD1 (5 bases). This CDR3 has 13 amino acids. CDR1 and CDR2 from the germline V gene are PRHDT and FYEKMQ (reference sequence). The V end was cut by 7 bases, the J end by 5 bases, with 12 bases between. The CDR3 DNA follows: TGTGCCAGCACCCCCAGGGCTGACAATGAGCAGTTCTTC. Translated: CASTPRADNEQFF.

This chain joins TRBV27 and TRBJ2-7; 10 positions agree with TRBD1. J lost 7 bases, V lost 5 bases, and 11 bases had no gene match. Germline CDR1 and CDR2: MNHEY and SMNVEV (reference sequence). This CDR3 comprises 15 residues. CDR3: CASSTRDRGREEQYV. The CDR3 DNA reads TGTGCCAGCAGTACTCGGGACAGGGGACGAGAAGAGCAGTACGTC.

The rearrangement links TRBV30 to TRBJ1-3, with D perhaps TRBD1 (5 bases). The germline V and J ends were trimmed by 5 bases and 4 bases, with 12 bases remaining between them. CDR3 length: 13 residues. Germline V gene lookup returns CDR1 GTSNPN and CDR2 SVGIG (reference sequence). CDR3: CAWADIKGNTIYF. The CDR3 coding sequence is TGTGCCTGGGCGGACATTAAAGGAAACACCATATATTTT.

CDR3 protein: CSVSEGLRGVRETQYF. The DNA of the CDR3 is TGCAGCGTTTCAGAAGGGTTGAGGGGAGTAAGGGAGACCCAGTACTTC. V is TRBV29-1 and J is TRBJ2-5, with D perhaps TRBD1 or TRBD2 (5 bases each). The germline CDR1 and CDR2 sequences are SQVTM and ANQGSEA. The germline V and J ends were trimmed by 5 bases and 5 bases, with 24 bases remaining between them. The CDR3 length is 16 residues.

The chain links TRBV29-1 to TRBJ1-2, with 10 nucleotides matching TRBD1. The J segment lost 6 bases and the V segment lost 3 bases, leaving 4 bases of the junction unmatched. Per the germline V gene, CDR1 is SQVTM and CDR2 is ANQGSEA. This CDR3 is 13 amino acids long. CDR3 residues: CSVEGGTGDGYTF. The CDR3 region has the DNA TGCAGCGTTGAGGGTGGGACAGGGGATGGCTACACCTTC.

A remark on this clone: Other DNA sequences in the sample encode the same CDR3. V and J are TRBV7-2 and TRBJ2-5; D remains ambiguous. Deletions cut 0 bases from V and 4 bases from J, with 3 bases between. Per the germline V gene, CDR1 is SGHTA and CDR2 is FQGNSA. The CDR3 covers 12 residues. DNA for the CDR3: TGTGCCAGCAGCTTAGCGAGAGAGACCCAGTACTTC. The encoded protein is CASSLARETQYF.

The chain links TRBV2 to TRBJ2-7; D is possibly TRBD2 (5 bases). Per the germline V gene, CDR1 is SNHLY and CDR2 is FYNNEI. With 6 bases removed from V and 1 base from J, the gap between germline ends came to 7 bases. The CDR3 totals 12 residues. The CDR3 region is CASSGLSYEQYV. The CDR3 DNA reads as TGTGCCAGCAGCGGACTTTCCTACGAGCAGTACGTC.

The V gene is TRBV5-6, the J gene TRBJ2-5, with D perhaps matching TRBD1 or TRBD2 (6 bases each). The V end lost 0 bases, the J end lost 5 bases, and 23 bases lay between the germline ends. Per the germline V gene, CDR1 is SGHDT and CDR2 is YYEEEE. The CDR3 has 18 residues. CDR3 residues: CASSLAVPSSGAWETQYF. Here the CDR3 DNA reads TGTGCCAGCAGCTTGGCCGTTCCCTCCTCGGGGGCGTGGGAGACCCAGTACTTC.

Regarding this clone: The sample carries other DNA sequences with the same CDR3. The CDR3 coding sequence is TGCAGTGCTAGTCGGAACACTGAAGCTTTCTTT. Its translation: CSASRNTEAFF. This rearrangement joins TRBV20-1 to TRBJ1-1; D remains ambiguous. V lost 3 bases and J 1 base, leaving 3 bases between the germline ends. CDR1 and CDR2 (germline): DFQATT, SNEGSKA (reference sequence). The CDR3 covers 11 residues.

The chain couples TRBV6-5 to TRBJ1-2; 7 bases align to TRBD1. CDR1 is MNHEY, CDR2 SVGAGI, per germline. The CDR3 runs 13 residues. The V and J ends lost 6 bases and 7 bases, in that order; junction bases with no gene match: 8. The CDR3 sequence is CASRRTGDIGYTF. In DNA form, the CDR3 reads TGTGCCAGCAGACGAACAGGGGATATTGGCTACACCTTC.

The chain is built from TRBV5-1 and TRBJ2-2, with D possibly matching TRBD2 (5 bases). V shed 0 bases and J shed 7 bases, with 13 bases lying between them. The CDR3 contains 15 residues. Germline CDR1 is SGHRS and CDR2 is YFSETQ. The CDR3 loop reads CASSLGGSYGGELFF. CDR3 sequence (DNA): TGCGCCAGCAGCTTGGGTGGGAGTTATGGCGGGGAGCTGTTTTTT.